This paragraph reports one TCR beta chain. The data were taken from a study of shared clonotypes between healthy human individuals. Using immunoSEQ multiplex PCR, the repertoire was profiled, and TCRdb retains in-frame clones only, with some absent. The sample lists some 980,000 clones; about 80% were seen once. Germline lookup yields CDR1 SGHDT and CDR2 YYEEEE. The CDR3 contains 15 residues. Germline trimming cut 4 bases from V and 1 base from J; bases unmatched to any gene: 1. The origin of this receptor is a man aged 18 to 30 in good health. The V and J genes are TRBV5-6 and TRBJ2-2, with 10 positions matching TRBD2. Sample: memory CD4+ T cells sorted from blood. Stated subset: CD45RA-negative fraction. The CDR3 protein is CASSRLAGNTGELFF. The CDR3 bases are TGTGCCAGCAGCCGACTAGCGGGGAACACCGGGGAGCTGTTTTTT.